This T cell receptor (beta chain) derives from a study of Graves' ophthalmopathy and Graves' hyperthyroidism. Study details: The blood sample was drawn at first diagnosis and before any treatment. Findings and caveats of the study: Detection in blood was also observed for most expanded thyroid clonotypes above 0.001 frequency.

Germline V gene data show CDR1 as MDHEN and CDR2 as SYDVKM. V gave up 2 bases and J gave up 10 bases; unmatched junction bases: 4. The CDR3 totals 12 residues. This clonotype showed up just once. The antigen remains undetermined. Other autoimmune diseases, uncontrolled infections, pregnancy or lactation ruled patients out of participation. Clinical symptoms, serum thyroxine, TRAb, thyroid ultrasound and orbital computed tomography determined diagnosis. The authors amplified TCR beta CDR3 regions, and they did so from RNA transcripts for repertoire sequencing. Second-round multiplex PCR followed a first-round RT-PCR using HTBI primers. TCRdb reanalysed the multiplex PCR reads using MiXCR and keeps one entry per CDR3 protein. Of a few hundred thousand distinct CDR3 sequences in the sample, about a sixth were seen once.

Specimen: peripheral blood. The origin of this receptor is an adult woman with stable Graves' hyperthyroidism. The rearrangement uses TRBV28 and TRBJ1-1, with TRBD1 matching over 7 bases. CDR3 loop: CASSLLDRLAFF. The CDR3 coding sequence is TGTGCCAGCAGTTTACTGGACAGGCTAGCTTTCTTT.